This T cell receptor (beta chain) stems from a study of T cell responses to AZD1222 COVID-19 vaccine. Only in-frame clones appear in the TCRdb table, and some are missing; sequencing was by immunoSEQ multiplex PCR. The sample records some 150,000 clones, less than 90% being singletons. V dropped 7 bases and J dropped 1; count of bases not matched to a gene: 3. CDR1 SNHLY and CDR2 FYNNEI come from the germline V gene. The CDR3 contains 14 residues. This chain connects TRBV2 to TRBJ2-3; 9 positions match TRBD1. This specimen was peripheral blood, taken after recovery from COVID-19. The receptor was isolated from an adult who had recovered from COVID-19. The CDR3 loop reads CASKRDRGTDTQYF. DNA of the CDR3: TGTGCCAGCAAACGGGACAGGGGCACAGATACGCAGTATTTT.